The 12 T cell receptor beta chains below all came from one sample that was sequenced in a study of cytomegalovirus exposure and HLA in healthy donors. PCR involved 60 Vbeta and 13 Jbeta primers. Profiled with immunoSEQ multiplex PCR; TCRdb holds only in-frame clones, not every one. This sample's table has 100,000 to 150,000 clones. Sequenced: PBMCs. These receptors all come from a man aged 18 to 29 in good health and CMV-seronegative.

J is TRBJ2-1 and V is TRBV28; D not resolved. V was clipped by 1 base and J by 10 bases, with 8 bases between them. The CDR3 is made up of 12 amino acids. Germline-derived CDR1 and CDR2 are MDHEN and SYDVKM. CDR3 region: CASSLSLAEQFF. The CDR3 DNA reads TGTGCCAGCAGTTTATCCCTGGCAGAGCAGTTCTTC.

The chain couples TRBV7-9 to TRBJ2-2, with D perhaps matching TRBD2 (5 bases). Germline-derived CDR1 and CDR2 are SEHNR and FQNEAQ (reference sequence). V lost 5 bases to trimming and J lost 1 base, with 14 bases between them. The CDR3 is 16 residues long. The CDR3 reads CASSPVSGLNTGELFF. CDR3 nucleotides: TGTGCCAGCAGCCCGGTGAGCGGACTGAACACCGGGGAGCTGTTTTTT.

The chain uses TRBV7-2 and TRBJ2-7, with TRBD1 matching 7 bases. The trim removed 3 bases at V and 5 bases at J, leaving 4 bases unmatched. In germline, CDR1 is SGHTA, CDR2 FQGNSA. This CDR3 has 13 amino acids. CDR3 DNA: TGTGCCAGCAGCTTCTACAGGGGAAACGAGCAGTACTTC. Translation gives CASSFYRGNEQYF. The complete variable domain, with remaining parts taken from reference TRBV7-2 and TRBJ2-7, reads GAGVSQSPSNKVTEKGKDVELRCDPISGHTALYWYRQSLGQGLEFLIYFQGNSAPDKSGLPSDRFSAERTGGSVSTLTIQRTQQEDSAVYLCASSFYRGNEQYFGPGTRLTVT.

CDR3 in amino acids: CASSDRTGGAFF. The CDR3 DNA reads TGCGCCAGCAGCGACAGGACAGGGGGAGCTTTCTTT. The rearrangement uses TRBV5-1 and TRBJ1-1; 10 nucleotides match TRBD1. V was clipped by 4 bases and J by 10 bases; unmatched bases: 4. Germline lookup yields CDR1 SGHRS and CDR2 YFSETQ. CDR3 length: 12 amino acids. The entire variable domain, with the rest obtained from reference TRBV5-1 and TRBJ1-1, is as follows: KAGVTQTPRYLIKTRGQQVTLSCSPISGHRSVSWYQQTPGQGLQFLFEYFSETQRNKGNFPGRFSGRQFSNSRSEMNVSTLELGDSALYLCASSDRTGGAFFGQGTRLTVV.

The chain uses TRBV4-3 and TRBJ1-2; the match to TRBD1 covers 7 bases. The CDR3 runs to 17 residues. From germline, CDR1 is LGHNA and CDR2 YSLEER. V was clipped by 2 bases and J by 2 bases; unmatched bases: 11. CDR3 DNA sequence: TGCGCCAGCAGCCAAACGCTCGCCCGGGACAGCAACTATGGCTACACCTTC. This translates into CASSQTLARDSNYGYTF.

The J gene is TRBJ1-1, the V gene TRBV6-1; tentative D call: TRBD1 (6 bases). Deletions cut 0 bases from V and 7 bases from J, with 9 bases between. Germline V gives CDR1 MNHNS, CDR2 SASEGT. The length of the CDR3 is 13 residues. CDR3: CASSEARTDEAFF. The CDR3 region has the DNA TGTGCCAGCAGTGAAGCGCGGACAGATGAAGCTTTCTTT.

The V and J genes are TRBV6-5 and TRBJ2-7; 7 bases align to TRBD1. The trim removed 5 bases at V and 0 bases at J, leaving 7 bases unmatched. The CDR3 totals 15 residues. Germline assignment: CDR1 MNHEY and CDR2 SVGAGI. The CDR3 DNA sequence: TGTGCCAGCAGTCCGGACAGGCCACTCTCCTACGAGCAGTACTTC. Protein product: CASSPDRPLSYEQYF.

The V call is TRBV11-2, the J call TRBJ2-3, with D maybe TRBD2 (6 bases). Germline assignment: CDR1 SGHAT and CDR2 FQNNGV. CDR3 size: 16 residues. V gave up 1 base and J gave up 6 bases, with 17 bases separating them. CDR3 in DNA: TGTGCCAGCAGCTTAGGCTCTAGCGCTAGTTCGGATACGCAGTATTTT. It translates to CASSLGSSASSDTQYF. Looking up the rest from reference TRBV11-2 and TRBJ2-3 gives the full variable domain: EAGVAQSPRYKIIEKRQSVAFWCNPISGHATLYWYQQILGQGPKLLIQFQNNGVVDDSQLPKDRFSAERLKGVDSTLKIQPAKLEDSAVYLCASSLGSSASSDTQYFGPGTRLTVL.

This chain connects TRBV18 to TRBJ2-7; 9 positions agree with TRBD1. CDR3 length: 16 residues. From germline, CDR1 is KGHSH and CDR2 LQKENI. Unmatched junction bases numbered 6, after V lost 2 bases and J lost 1 base. CDR3 DNA: TGTGCCAGCTCACCATCAACCGGGACAGGGTCCTACGAGCAGTACTTC. Translating gives CASSPSTGTGSYEQYF.

The CDR3 sequence is CATSRDRDSQFF. The CDR3 DNA follows: TGTGCCACCAGCAGAGATAGGGACTCTCAGTTCTTC. The chain has TRBV15 and TRBJ2-1; a possible D gene is TRBD2 (6 bases). CDR3 size: 12 residues. V was trimmed by 0 bases and J by 13 bases, leaving 10 bases between them. Germline CDR1 LNHNV, CDR2 YYDKDF (reference sequence).

The CDR3 protein is CASSRIQGTYGEQYF. In DNA, the CDR3 is TGTGCCAGCAGCCGAATACAGGGGACATACGGGGAGCAGTACTTC. The chain couples TRBV6-5 to TRBJ2-7, with 7 bases identical to TRBD1. The CDR3 length is 15 residues. J lost 7 bases, V lost 6 bases, and 15 bases had no gene match. The germline V gene encodes CDR1 MNHEY and CDR2 SVGAGI.

The chain has TRBV28 and TRBJ2-5, with TRBD1 matching over 8 bases. V lost 3 bases and J lost 4; bases outside the gene matches: 10. This CDR3 spans 16 amino acids. Germline lookup yields CDR1 MDHEN and CDR2 SYDVKM. CDR3 coding DNA: TGTGCCAGCAGTTTTGACAGGGGAGTGCAATTAGAGACCCAGTACTTC. This translates into CASSFDRGVQLETQYF.